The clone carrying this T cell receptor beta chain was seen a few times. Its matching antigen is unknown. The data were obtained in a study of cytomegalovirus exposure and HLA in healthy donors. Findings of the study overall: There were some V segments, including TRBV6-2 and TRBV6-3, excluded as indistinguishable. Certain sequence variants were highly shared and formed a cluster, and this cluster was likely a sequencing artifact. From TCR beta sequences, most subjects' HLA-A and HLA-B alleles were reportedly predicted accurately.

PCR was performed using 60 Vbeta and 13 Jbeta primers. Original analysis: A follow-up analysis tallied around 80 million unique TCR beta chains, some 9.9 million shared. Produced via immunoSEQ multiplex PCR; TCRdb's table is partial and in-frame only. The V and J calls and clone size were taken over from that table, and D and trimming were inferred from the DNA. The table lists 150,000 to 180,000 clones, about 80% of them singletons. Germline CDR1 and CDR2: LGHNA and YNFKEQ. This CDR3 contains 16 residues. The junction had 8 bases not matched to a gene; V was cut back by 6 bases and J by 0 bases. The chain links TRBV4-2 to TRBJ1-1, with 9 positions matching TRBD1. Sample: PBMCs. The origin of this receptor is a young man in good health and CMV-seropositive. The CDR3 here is CASSYDRGSMNTEAFF. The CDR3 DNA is TGTGCCAGCAGTTATGACAGGGGGTCCATGAACACTGAAGCTTTCTTT.